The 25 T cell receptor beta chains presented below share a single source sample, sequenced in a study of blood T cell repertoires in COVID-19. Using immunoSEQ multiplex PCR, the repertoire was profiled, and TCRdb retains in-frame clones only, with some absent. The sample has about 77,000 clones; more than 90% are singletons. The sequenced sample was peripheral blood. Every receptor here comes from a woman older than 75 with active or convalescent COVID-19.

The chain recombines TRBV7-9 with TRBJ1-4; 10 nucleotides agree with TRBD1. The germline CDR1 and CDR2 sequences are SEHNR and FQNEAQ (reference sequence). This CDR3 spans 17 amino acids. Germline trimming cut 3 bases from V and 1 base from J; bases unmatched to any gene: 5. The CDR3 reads CASSFGTGDLTNEKLFF. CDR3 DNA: TGTGCCAGCAGCTTCGGGACAGGGGACTTAACTAATGAAAAACTGTTTTTT.

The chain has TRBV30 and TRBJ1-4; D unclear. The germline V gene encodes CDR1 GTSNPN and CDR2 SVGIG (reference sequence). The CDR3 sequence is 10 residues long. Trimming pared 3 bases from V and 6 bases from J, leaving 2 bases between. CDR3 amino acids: CAWSDEKLFF. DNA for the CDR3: TGTGCCTGGAGCGATGAAAAACTGTTTTTT.

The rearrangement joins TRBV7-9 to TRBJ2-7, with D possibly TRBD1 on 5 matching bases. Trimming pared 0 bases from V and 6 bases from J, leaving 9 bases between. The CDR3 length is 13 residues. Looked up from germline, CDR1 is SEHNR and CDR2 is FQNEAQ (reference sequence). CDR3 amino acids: CASSLARVGEQYF. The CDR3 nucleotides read TGTGCCAGCAGCTTAGCCAGGGTAGGCGAGCAGTACTTC.

The CDR3 region is CASSVQGQGQPQHF. The CDR3 region has the DNA TGTGCCAGCAGCGTACAGGGGCAGGGTCAGCCCCAGCATTTT. The V gene is TRBV9, the J gene TRBJ1-5; D perhaps matches TRBD1 (6 bases). This CDR3 has 14 amino acids. Germline V gives CDR1 SGDLS, CDR2 YYNGEE. The V and J ends lost 1 base and 6 bases respectively, with 11 bases between them.

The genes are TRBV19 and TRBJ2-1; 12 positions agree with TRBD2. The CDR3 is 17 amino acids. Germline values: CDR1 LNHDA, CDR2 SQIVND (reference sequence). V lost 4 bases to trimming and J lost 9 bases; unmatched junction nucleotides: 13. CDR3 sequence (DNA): TGTGCCAGTAGTACCTCTAGCGGGGGGGCCAAGGCGGGTGAGCAGTTCTTC. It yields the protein CASSTSSGGAKAGEQFF.

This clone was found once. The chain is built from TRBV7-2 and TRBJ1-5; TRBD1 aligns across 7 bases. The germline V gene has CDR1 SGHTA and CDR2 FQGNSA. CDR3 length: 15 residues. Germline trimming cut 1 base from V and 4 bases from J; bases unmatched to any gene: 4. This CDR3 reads CASSLGSGGNQPQHF. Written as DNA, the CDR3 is TGTGCCAGCAGCTTAGGTTCAGGGGGAAATCAGCCCCAGCATTTT. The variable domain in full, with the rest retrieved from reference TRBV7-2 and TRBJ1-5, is GAGVSQSPSNKVTEKGKDVELRCDPISGHTALYWYRQSLGQGLEFLIYFQGNSAPDKSGLPSDRFSAERTGGSVSTLTIQRTQQEDSAVYLCASSLGSGGNQPQHFGDGTRLSIL.

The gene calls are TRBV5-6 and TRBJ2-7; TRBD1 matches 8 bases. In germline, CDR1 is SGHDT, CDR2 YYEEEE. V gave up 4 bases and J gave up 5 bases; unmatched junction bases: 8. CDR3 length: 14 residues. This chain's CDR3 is CASSLQDREHEQYF. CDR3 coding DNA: TGTGCCAGCAGCCTACAGGACAGGGAACACGAGCAGTACTTC. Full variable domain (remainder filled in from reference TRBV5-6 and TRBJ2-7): DAGVTQSPTHLIKTRGQQVTLRCSPKSGHDTVSWYQQALGQGPQFIFQYYEEEERQRGNFPDRFSGHQFPNYSSELNVNALLLGDSALYLCASSLQDREHEQYFGPGTRLTVT.

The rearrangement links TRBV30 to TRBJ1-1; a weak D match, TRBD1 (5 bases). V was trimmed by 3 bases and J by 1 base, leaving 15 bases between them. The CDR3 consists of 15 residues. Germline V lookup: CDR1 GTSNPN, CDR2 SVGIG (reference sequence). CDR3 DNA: TGTGCCTGGAGCCCACAGACAGTACCGAACACTGAAGCTTTCTTT. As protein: CAWSPQTVPNTEAFF.

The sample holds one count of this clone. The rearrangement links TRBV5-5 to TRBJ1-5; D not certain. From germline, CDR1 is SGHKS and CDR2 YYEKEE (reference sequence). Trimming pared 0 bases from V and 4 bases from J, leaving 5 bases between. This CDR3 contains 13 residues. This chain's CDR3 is CASSLAENQPQHF. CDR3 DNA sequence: TGTGCCAGCAGCTTGGCAGAAAATCAGCCCCAGCATTTT.

For the CDR3, the DNA is TGCAGCGTTGATACCCGGGACAGCACAACTAATGAAAAACTGTTTTTT. Translated, it gives CSVDTRDSTTNEKLFF. This chain connects TRBV29-1 to TRBJ1-4; 7 bases align to TRBD1. The ends lost 3 bases at V and 0 bases at J; junction bases unmatched: 7. CDR3 size: 16 residues. Germline V gene data show CDR1 as SQVTM and CDR2 as ANQGSEA.

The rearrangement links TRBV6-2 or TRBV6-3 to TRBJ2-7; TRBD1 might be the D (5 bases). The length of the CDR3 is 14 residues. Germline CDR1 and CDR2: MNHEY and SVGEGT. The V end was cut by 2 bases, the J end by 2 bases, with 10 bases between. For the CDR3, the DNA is TGTGCCAGCAGTTACCCCGACAGTACCTACGAGCAGTACTTC. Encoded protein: CASSYPDSTYEQYF.

CDR3 in DNA: TGTGCCAGCAGTTTAAGATCGCCTAGCGGGCCGATCTACAATGAGCAGTTCTTC. Encoded protein: CASSLRSPSGPIYNEQFF. The chain recombines TRBV27 with TRBJ2-1; 8 bases map to TRBD2. V was pared by 2 bases and J by 3 bases, with 12 bases of the junction left unmatched. CDR1 and CDR2 from the germline V gene are MNHEY and SMNVEV (reference sequence). CDR3 length: 18 amino acids.

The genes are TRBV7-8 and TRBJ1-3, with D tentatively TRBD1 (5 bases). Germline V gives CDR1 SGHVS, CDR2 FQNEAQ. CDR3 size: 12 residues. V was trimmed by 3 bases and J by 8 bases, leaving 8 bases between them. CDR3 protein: CASSFGADTIYF. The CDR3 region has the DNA TGTGCCAGCAGCTTTGGGGCGGACACCATATATTTT.

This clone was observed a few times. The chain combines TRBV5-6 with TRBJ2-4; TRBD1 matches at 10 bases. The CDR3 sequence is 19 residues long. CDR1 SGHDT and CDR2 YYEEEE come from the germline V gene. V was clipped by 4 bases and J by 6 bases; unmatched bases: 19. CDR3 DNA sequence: TGTGCCAGCAGCCATTGGGTGGGACAGGGGCCCCACCGGGGAAACATTCAGTACTTC. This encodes CASSHWVGQGPHRGNIQYF.

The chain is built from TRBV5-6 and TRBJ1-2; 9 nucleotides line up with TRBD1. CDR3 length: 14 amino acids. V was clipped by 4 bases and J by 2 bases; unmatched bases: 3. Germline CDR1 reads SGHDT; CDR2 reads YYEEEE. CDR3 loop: CASSRGQGNYGYTF. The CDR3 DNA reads TGTGCCAGCAGCAGAGGACAGGGGAACTATGGCTACACCTTC.

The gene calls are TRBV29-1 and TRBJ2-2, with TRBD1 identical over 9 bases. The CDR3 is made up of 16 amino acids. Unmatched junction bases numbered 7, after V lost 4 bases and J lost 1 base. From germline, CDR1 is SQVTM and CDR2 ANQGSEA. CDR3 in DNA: TGCAGCGTTGTGGGACCGGGACAGGGGAACACCGGGGAGCTGTTTTTT. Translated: CSVVGPGQGNTGELFF.

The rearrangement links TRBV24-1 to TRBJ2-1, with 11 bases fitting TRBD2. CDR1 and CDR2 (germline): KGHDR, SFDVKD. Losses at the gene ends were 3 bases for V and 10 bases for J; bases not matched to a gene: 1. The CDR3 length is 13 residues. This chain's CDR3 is CATSDRTSGEQFF. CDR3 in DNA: TGTGCCACCAGTGATCGGACTAGCGGGGAGCAGTTCTTC.

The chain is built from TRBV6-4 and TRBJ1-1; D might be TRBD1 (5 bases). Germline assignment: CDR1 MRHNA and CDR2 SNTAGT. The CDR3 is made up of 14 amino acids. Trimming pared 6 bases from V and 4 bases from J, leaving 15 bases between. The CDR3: CASSRDAGLTEAFF. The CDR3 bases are TGTGCCAGCAGCAGGGACGCGGGGCTCACTGAAGCTTTCTTT.

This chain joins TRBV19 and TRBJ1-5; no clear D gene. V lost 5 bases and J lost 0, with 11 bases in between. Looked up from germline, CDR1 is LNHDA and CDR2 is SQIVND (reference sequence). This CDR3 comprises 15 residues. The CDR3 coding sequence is TGTGCCAGTAGTGCAACAGAATCTAGCAATCAGCCCCAGCATTTT. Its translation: CASSATESSNQPQHF.

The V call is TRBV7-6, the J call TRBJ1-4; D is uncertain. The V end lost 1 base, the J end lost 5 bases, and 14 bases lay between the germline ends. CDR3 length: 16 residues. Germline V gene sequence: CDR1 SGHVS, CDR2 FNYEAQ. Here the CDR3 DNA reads TGTGCCAGCAGCTTAGGGCAGGAAGAAACAAATGAAAAACTGTTTTTT. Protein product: CASSLGQEETNEKLFF.

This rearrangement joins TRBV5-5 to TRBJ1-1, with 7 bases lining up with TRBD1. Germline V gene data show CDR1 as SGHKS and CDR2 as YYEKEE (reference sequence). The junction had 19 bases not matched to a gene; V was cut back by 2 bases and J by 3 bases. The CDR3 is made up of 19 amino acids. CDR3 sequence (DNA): TGTGCCAGCAGCTTTTCGTCCGGGACAGCGAGCAGTGTTGACACTGAAGCTTTCTTT. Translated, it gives CASSFSSGTASSVDTEAFF.

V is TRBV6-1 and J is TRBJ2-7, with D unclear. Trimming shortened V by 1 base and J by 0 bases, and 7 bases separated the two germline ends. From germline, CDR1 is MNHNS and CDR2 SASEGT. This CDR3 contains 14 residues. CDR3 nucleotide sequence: TGTGCCAGCAGTGAAGGTGGCAGCTCCTACGAGCAGTACTTC. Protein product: CASSEGGSSYEQYF.

The DNA of the CDR3 is TGTGCCAGCAGCCGAGGGGGCTGGACAGGGGGAAATGGCTACACCTTC. Encoded protein: CASSRGGWTGGNGYTF. The V call is TRBV3-1 (or the pseudogene TRBV3-2), the J call TRBJ1-2, with 10 positions matching TRBD1. With V trimmed by 4 bases and J by 6 bases, 11 bases remained unmatched. This CDR3 is 16 amino acids long. Germline V lookup: CDR1 LGHDT, CDR2 YNNKEL (reference sequence).

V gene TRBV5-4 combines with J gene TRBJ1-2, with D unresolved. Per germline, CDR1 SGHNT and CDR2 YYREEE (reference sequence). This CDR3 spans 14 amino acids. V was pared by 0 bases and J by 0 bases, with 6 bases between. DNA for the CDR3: TGTGCCAGCAGCTTGGCGGGGACTAACTATGGCTACACCTTC. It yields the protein CASSLAGTNYGYTF.

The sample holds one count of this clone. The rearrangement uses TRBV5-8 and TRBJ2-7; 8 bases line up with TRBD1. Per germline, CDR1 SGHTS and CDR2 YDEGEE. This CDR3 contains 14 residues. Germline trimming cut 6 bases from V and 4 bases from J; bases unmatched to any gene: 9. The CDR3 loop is CASTLLDRGYEQYF. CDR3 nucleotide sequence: TGTGCCAGCACCCTCCTTGACAGGGGTTACGAGCAGTACTTC.